This TCR beta chain appears in the sequencing data of a study of shared clonotypes between healthy human individuals. This CDR3 contains 16 residues. The germline gives CDR1 SGHAT, CDR2 FQNNGV. Deletions cut 5 bases from V and 3 bases from J, with 17 bases between. Selected positively for CCR7 and CD45RO-negative, naive CD8 cells excluded terminally differentiated effector memory CD45RA+ cells. Measured with immunoSEQ multiplex PCR; TCRdb has only the in-frame clones, and not every one. The table has hundreds of thousands of clones, around 92% seen once; the top ten hold about 24%. The TCR was taken from a young man in good health. The genes are TRBV11-2 and TRBJ2-1, with D perhaps matching TRBD2 (5 bases). Sequencing was performed on naive CD8+ T cells sorted from blood. The CDR3 bases are TGTGCCAGCAGCCACCCGGGGAAGTATGTCTACAATGAGCAGTTCTTC. This gives the protein CASSHPGKYVYNEQFF.